The next 26 T cell receptor beta chains were all read from a single sample in a study of T cell responses to AZD1222 COVID-19 vaccine. TCRdb's table, derived via immunoSEQ multiplex PCR, lists solely in-frame clones and lacks some. Found here are roughly 200,000 clones, just under 95% of them singletons; the top ten hold more than 0.85%. The sequencing here drew on peripheral blood, taken 28 days after the second dose of the MenACWY control vaccine. Source of these receptors: an adult who received the MenACWY meningococcal vaccine as a control.

This chain connects TRBV14 to TRBJ2-7; TRBD1 might be the D (7 bases). In germline, CDR1 is SGHDN, CDR2 FVKESK. The ends were cut back, 5 bases at V and 1 base at J, with 15 bases in the middle. The CDR3 covers 15 residues. The CDR3 spells CASSAGQGVSYEQYF. Written as DNA, the CDR3 is TGTGCCAGCAGCGCGGGGCAGGGGGTTTCCTACGAGCAGTACTTC.

The chain has TRBV5-1 and TRBJ1-4; D may be TRBD1 (6 bases). Germline-derived CDR1 and CDR2 are SGHRS and YFSETQ. Deletions cut 7 bases from V and 4 bases from J, with 14 bases between. The CDR3 covers 14 residues. CDR3 amino acids: CASRWGAVNEKLFF. CDR3 in DNA: TGCGCCAGCCGTTGGGGGGCAGTTAATGAAAAACTGTTTTTT.

The chain links TRBV9 to TRBJ2-1; D may be TRBD1 (6 bases). Per germline, CDR1 SGDLS and CDR2 YYNGEE. The CDR3 runs to 15 residues. V was pared by 4 bases and J by 0 bases, with 11 bases between. As DNA, the CDR3 is TGTGCCAGCAGCTTGGGGGACATCTCCTACAATGAGCAGTTCTTC. Its protein is CASSLGDISYNEQFF.

The chain has TRBV11-3 and TRBJ2-7, with D perhaps matching TRBD2 (6 bases). Germline CDR1 is SGHNT and CDR2 is YENEEA. The length of the CDR3 is 12 residues. Trimming cost V 5 bases and J 5 bases, with 10 bases left between them. This CDR3 reads CASSPGRHEQYF. CDR3 coding DNA: TGTGCCAGCAGCCCAGGGAGGCACGAGCAGTACTTC.

V and J are TRBV5-5 and TRBJ1-3; 8 bases align to TRBD1. Germline CDR1 SGHKS, CDR2 YYEKEE (reference sequence). The CDR3 is made up of 17 amino acids. V lost 0 bases to trimming and J lost 3 bases; unmatched junction nucleotides: 8. CDR3 amino acids: CASSLGQGALGGNTIYF. The DNA for the CDR3 is TGTGCCAGCAGCTTGGGGCAGGGGGCTCTCGGTGGAAACACCATATATTTT.

The rearrangement links TRBV14 to TRBJ1-1; D possibly corresponds to TRBD1 (5 bases). The CDR3 covers 16 residues. Trimming took 5 bases from V and 0 from J, leaving 16 bases between them. CDR1 is SGHDN and CDR2 is FVKESK in the germline V gene. The CDR3 loop reads CASSFDSGTVNTEAFF. The CDR3 nucleotides are TGTGCCAGCAGCTTTGATTCCGGGACGGTGAACACTGAAGCTTTCTTT. The complete variable domain, with remaining parts taken from reference TRBV14 and TRBJ1-1, reads EAGVTQFPSHSVIEKGQTVTLRCDPISGHDNLYWYRRVMGKEIKFLLHFVKESKQDESGMPNNRFLAERTGGTYSTLKVQPAELEDSGVYFCASSFDSGTVNTEAFFGQGTRLTVV.

The genes are TRBV6-5 and TRBJ1-1; D perhaps matches TRBD1 (6 bases). The CDR3 has 13 residues. The V end lost 2 bases, the J end lost 6 bases, and 10 bases lay between the germline ends. Germline V gives CDR1 MNHEY, CDR2 SVGAGI. For the CDR3, the DNA is TGTGCCAGCAGTTACACGCGGACAGCTGAAGCTTTCTTT. This encodes CASSYTRTAEAFF.

The CDR3 sequence: CASSLEVGGARNNEQFF. In nucleotides, the CDR3 is TGCGCCAGCAGCTTGGAGGTTGGGGGGGCCAGAAACAATGAGCAGTTCTTC. The rearrangement joins TRBV5-1 to TRBJ2-1; D possibly corresponds to TRBD2 (7 bases). The CDR3 length is 17 residues. Trimming shortened V by 0 bases and J by 5 bases, and 18 bases separated the two germline ends. Germline V CDR1 and CDR2: SGHRS, YFSETQ.

The chain employs TRBV28 and TRBJ2-7; D is uncertain. From germline, CDR1 is MDHEN and CDR2 SYDVKM. Trimming removed 6 bases from V and 3 bases from J, with 12 bases in between. The CDR3 contains 13 residues. CDR3 amino acids: CASSPGPLYEQYF. In nucleotides, the CDR3 is TGTGCCAGCAGCCCCGGCCCACTCTACGAGCAGTACTTC.

The chain recombines TRBV12-5 with TRBJ1-5; 9 bases line up with TRBD1. With V trimmed by 6 bases and J by 0 bases, 12 bases remained unmatched. Germline V CDR1 and CDR2: LGHNT, FRNRAP. The CDR3 has 18 residues. The CDR3 is CASGPSTGGGYSNQPQHF. CDR3 coding DNA: TGTGCTAGTGGCCCCTCGACAGGGGGAGGCTATAGCAATCAGCCCCAGCATTTT.

The chain employs TRBV9 and TRBJ2-2; D is perhaps TRBD2 (7 bases). Trimming took 0 bases from V and 3 from J, leaving 15 bases between them. CDR3 length: 17 residues. CDR1 SGDLS and CDR2 YYNGEE come from the germline V gene. As DNA, the CDR3 is TGTGCCAGCAGCGTAGGGACAGCGGGGCGCTACACCGGGGAGCTGTTTTTT. Its translation is CASSVGTAGRYTGELFF.

The rearrangement uses TRBV29-1 and TRBJ1-4, with D possibly matching TRBD1 (5 bases). The CDR3 is 13 amino acids. Germline lookup yields CDR1 SQVTM and CDR2 ANQGSEA. The V end was cut by 3 bases, the J end by 1 base, with 6 bases between. CDR3 region: CSVERGTNEKLFF. In DNA, the CDR3 is TGCAGCGTTGAGAGGGGAACTAATGAAAAACTGTTTTTT. Combining the CDR3 with reference TRBV29-1 and TRBJ1-4 gives the whole variable domain SAVISQKPSRDICQRGTSLTIQCQVDSQVTMMFWYRQQPGQSLTLIATANQGSEATYESGFVIDKFPISRPNLTFSTLTVSNMSPEDSSIYLCSVERGTNEKLFFGSGTQLSVL.

CDR3 DNA sequence: TGTGCCAGCAGCTTAATGTCAGGGAAAACCTACGAGCAGTACTTC. It specifies CASSLMSGKTYEQYF. The chain links TRBV7-2 to TRBJ2-7; perhaps TRBD1 as D (5 bases). This CDR3 is 15 amino acids long. The V gene's germline CDR1 is SGHTA and CDR2 FQGNSA. Trimming shortened V by 2 bases and J by 2 bases, and 13 bases separated the two germline ends.

The chain couples TRBV10-2 to TRBJ1-2; D is unresolved. V gave up 3 bases and J gave up 8 bases, with 13 bases separating them. CDR1 is WSHSY, CDR2 SAAADI, per germline. This CDR3 is built from 13 residues. CDR3 in DNA: TGCGCCAGCAGTGAATCCGGTCTGGAAGGCTACACCTTC. Protein sequence: CASSESGLEGYTF.

This rearrangement joins TRBV6-5 to TRBJ2-1; the match to TRBD2 covers 8 bases. J lost 5 bases, V lost 7 bases, and 7 bases had no gene match. This CDR3 is 14 amino acids long. Germline V gene sequence: CDR1 MNHEY, CDR2 SVGAGI. CDR3 residues: CASKASGSHNEQFF. The CDR3 DNA is TGTGCCAGCAAAGCTAGCGGGTCCCACAATGAGCAGTTCTTC.

This clone has more than one count but fewer than ten. This rearrangement joins TRBV7-9 to TRBJ2-7; 15 positions match TRBD2. Germline CDR1 SEHNR, CDR2 FQNEAQ (reference sequence). The CDR3 loop spans 16 amino acids. Germline trimming cut 4 bases from V and 7 bases from J; bases unmatched to any gene: 8. The DNA for the CDR3 is TGTGCCAGCAGCTCTGGACTAGCGGGGGGGCCGTGGGAGCAGTACTTC. Translation gives CASSSGLAGGPWEQYF. The whole variable domain, filled in from reference TRBV7-9 and TRBJ2-7, reads DTGVSQNPRHKITKRGQNVTFRCDPISEHNRLYWYRQTLGQGPEFLTYFQNEAQLEKSRLLSDRFSAERPKGSFSTLEIQRTEQGDSAMYLCASSSGLAGGPWEQYFGPGTRLTVT.

V usage is TRBV5-1 and J usage is TRBJ1-1; D possibly corresponds to TRBD1 (5 bases). The germline V gene encodes CDR1 SGHRS and CDR2 YFSETQ. The CDR3 is 17 residues long. Trimming left V 4 bases short and J 5 bases short, with 24 bases between. This chain's CDR3 is CASSPGGGNGLGTEAFF. The CDR3 DNA follows: TGCGCCAGCAGCCCCGGTGGGGGGAATGGGTTGGGAACTGAAGCTTTCTTT.

The CDR3 sequence is CASSLGTANYGYTF. In DNA form, the CDR3 reads TGTGCCAGCAGCTTAGGGACAGCTAACTATGGCTACACCTTC. This chain links TRBV7-6 with TRBJ1-2, with TRBD1 as a possible D gene (6 bases). This CDR3 comprises 14 residues. Germline values: CDR1 SGHVS, CDR2 FNYEAQ. V was cut by 1 base and J by 0 bases, with 6 bases left in between.

The V call is TRBV7-3, the J call TRBJ2-1; D is undetermined. Between the trimmed V and J ends, which lost 2 bases and 8 bases, there was a span of 10 bases. The CDR3 runs to 13 residues. Germline values: CDR1 SGHTA, CDR2 FQGTGA. The CDR3 nucleotides read TGTGCCAGCAGCTTAGGGTCATCCTATGAGCAGTTCTTC. Protein product: CASSLGSSYEQFF.

The chain couples TRBV7-2 to TRBJ1-2; 7 nucleotides match TRBD1. Germline CDR1 is SGHTA and CDR2 is FQGNSA. Trimming took 5 bases from V and 4 from J; bases not matched to a gene: 7. The CDR3 length is 14 residues. CDR3 sequence reads: CASSNDRVSYGYTF. In DNA form, the CDR3 reads TGTGCCAGCAGCAACGACAGGGTCTCCTATGGCTACACCTTC.

The V gene is TRBV15, the J gene TRBJ1-2, with 8 positions matching TRBD1. Germline loops: CDR1 LNHNV, CDR2 YYDKDF (reference sequence). This CDR3 is 17 amino acids long. Germline trimming cut 0 bases from V and 4 bases from J; bases unmatched to any gene: 10. CDR3 DNA: TGTGCCACCAGCAGAGAGACCGGGACAGGTAGCATCTATGGCTACACCTTC. Translating gives CATSRETGTGSIYGYTF.

This clone was recorded a few times. The chain links TRBV4-2 to TRBJ2-1, with 15 nucleotides matching TRBD2. Trimming removed 4 bases from V and 4 bases from J; junction bases left unmatched: 2. This CDR3 is 16 amino acids long. Per the germline V gene, CDR1 is LGHNA and CDR2 is YNFKEQ. In nucleotides, the CDR3 is TGTGCCAGCAGCCGCGGACTAGCGGGGGGGTACAATGAGCAGTTCTTC. Amino acids: CASSRGLAGGYNEQFF.

This chain links TRBV15 with TRBJ1-1; D possibly corresponds to TRBD1 (6 bases). Trimming left V 2 bases short and J 5 bases short, with 9 bases between. Per the germline V gene, CDR1 is LNHNV and CDR2 is YYDKDF (reference sequence). This CDR3 is built from 13 residues. The CDR3 here is CATSRLQGTEAFF. The CDR3 bases are TGTGCCACCAGCAGACTACAGGGAACTGAAGCTTTCTTT. Together with reference TRBV15 and TRBJ1-1, the CDR3 gives the full variable domain: DAMVIQNPRYQVTQFGKPVTLSCSQTLNHNVMYWYQQKSSQAPKLLFHYYDKDFNNEADTPDNFQSRRPNTSFCFLDIRSPGLGDTAMYLCATSRLQGTEAFFGQGTRLTVV.

The DNA for the CDR3 is TGTGCCAGCCCCAAAGCGGGGGGGCCGAAAGATACGCAGTATTTT. Residues: CASPKAGGPKDTQYF. J is TRBJ2-3 and V is TRBV27, with TRBD2 matching 10 bases. CDR1 and CDR2 (germline): MNHEY, SMNVEV (reference sequence). With V trimmed by 8 bases and J by 5 bases, 10 bases remained unmatched. The CDR3 has 15 residues.

The chain joins TRBV5-1 to TRBJ2-2; D unclear. Between the trimmed V and J ends, which lost 3 bases and 0 bases, there was a span of 12 bases. The germline V gene encodes CDR1 SGHRS and CDR2 YFSETQ. CDR3 size: 16 residues. CDR3: CASSSKYDANTGELFF. The CDR3 nucleotides read TGCGCCAGCAGCTCTAAATACGACGCGAACACCGGGGAGCTGTTTTTT.

The rearrangement joins TRBV6-5 to TRBJ1-2; D possibly corresponds to TRBD1 (6 bases). This CDR3 region has 13 residues. From germline, CDR1 is MNHEY and CDR2 SVGAGI. Trimming stripped 4 bases from V and 7 bases from J, with 13 bases between. This chain's CDR3 is CASSSLQGTGYTF. CDR3 sequence (DNA): TGTGCCAGCAGTTCGCTCCAGGGGACTGGCTACACCTTC.